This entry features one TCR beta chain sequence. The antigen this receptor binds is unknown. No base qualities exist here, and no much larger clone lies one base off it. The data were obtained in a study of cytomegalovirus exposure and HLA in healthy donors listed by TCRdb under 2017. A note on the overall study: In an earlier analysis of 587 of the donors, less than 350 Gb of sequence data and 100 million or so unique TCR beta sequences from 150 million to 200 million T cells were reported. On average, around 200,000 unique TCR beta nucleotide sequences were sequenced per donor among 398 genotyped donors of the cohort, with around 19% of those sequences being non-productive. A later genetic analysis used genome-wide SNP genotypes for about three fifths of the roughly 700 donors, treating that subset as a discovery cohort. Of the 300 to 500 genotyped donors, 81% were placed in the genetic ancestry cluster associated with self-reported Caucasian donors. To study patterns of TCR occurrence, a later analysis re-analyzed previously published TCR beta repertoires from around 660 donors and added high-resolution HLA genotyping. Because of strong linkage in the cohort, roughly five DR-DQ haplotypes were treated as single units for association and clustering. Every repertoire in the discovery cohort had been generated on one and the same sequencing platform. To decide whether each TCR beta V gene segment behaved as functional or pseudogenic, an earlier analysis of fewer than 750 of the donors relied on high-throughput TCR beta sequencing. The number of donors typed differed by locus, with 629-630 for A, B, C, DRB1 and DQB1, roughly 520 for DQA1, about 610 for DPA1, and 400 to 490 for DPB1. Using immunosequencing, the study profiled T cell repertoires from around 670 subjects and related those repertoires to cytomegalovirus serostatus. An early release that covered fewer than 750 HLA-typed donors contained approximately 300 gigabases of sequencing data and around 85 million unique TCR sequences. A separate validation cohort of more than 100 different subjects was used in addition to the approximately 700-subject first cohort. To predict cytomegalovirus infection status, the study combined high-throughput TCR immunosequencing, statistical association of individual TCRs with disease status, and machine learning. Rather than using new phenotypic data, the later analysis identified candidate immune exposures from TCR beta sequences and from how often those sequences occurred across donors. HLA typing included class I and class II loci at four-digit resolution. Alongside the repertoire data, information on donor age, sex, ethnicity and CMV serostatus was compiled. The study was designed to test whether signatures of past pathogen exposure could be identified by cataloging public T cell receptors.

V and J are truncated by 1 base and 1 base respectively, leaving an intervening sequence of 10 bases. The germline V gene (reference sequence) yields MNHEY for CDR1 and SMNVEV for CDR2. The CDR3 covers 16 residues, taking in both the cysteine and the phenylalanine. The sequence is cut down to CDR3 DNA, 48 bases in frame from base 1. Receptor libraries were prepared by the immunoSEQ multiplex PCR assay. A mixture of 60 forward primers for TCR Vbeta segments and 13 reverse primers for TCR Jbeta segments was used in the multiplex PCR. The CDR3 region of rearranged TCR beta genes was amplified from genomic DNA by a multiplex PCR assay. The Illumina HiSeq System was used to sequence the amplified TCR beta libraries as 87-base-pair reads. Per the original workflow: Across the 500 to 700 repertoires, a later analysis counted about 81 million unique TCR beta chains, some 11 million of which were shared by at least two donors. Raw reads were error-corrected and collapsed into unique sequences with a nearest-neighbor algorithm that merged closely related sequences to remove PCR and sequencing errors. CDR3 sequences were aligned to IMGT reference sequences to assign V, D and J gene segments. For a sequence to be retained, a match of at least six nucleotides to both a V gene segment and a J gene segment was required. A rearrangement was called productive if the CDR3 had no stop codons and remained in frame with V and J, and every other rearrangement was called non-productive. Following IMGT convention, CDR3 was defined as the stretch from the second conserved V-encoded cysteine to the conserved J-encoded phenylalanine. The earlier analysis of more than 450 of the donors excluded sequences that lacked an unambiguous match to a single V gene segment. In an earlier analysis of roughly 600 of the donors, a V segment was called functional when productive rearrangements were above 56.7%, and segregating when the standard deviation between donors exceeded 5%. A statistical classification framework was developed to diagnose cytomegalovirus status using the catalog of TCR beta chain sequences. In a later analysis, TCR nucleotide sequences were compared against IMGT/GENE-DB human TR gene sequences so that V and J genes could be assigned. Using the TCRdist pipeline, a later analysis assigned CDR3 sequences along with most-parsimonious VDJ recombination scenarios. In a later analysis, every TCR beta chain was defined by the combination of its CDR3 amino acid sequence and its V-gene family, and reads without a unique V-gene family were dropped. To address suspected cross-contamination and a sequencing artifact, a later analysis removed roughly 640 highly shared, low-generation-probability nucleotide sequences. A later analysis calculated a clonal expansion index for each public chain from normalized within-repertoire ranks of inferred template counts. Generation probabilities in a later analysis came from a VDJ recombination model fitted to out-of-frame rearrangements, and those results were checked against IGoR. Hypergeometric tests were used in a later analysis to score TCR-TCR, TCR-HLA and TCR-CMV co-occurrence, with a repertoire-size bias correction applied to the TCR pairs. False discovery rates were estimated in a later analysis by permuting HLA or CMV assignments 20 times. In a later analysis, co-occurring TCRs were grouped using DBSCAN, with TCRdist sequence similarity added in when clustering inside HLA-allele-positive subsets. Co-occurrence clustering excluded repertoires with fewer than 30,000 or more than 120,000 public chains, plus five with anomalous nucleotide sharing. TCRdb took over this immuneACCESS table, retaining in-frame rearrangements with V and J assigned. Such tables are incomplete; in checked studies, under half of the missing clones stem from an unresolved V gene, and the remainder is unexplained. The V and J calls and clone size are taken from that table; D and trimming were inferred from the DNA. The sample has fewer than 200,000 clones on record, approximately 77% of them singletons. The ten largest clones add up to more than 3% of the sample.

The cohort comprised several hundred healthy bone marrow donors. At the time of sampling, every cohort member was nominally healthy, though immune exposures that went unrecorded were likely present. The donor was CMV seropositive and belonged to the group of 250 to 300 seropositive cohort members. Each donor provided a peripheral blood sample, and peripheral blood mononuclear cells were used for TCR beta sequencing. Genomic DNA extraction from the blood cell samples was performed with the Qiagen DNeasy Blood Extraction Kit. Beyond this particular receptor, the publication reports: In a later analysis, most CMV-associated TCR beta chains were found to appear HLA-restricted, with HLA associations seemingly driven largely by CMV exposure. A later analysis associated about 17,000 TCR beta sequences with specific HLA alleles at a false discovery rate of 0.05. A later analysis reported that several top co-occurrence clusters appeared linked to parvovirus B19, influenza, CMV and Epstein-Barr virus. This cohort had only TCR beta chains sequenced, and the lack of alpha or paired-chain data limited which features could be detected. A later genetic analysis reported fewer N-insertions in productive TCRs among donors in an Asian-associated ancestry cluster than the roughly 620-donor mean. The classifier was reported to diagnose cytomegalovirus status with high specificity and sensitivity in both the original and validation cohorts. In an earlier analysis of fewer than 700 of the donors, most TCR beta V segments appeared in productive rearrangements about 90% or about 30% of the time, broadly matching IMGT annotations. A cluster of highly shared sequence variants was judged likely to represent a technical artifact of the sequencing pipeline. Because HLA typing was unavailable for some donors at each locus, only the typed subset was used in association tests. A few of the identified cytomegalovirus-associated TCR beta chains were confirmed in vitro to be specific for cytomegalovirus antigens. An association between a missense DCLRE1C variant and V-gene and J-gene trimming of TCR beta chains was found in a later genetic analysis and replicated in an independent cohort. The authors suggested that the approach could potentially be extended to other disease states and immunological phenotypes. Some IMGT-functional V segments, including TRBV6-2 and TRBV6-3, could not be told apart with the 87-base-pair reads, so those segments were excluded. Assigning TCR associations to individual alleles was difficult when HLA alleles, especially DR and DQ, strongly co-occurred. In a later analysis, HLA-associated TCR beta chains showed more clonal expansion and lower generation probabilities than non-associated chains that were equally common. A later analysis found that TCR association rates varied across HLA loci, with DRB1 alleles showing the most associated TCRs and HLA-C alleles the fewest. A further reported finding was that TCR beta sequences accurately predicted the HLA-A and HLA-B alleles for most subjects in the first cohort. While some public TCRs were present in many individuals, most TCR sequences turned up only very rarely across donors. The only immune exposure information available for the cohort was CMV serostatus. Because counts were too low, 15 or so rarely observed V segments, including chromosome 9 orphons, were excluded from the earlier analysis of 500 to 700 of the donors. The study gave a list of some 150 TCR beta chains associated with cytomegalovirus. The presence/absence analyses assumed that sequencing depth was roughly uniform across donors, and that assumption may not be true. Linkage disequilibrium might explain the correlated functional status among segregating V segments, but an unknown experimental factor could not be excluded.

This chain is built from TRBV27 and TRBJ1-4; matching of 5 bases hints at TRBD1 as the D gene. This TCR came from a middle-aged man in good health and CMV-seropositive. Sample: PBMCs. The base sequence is TGTGCCAGCAGTTTATTGGGGCCCAGAACTAATGAAAAACTGTTTTTT. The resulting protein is CASSLLGPRTNEKLFF.